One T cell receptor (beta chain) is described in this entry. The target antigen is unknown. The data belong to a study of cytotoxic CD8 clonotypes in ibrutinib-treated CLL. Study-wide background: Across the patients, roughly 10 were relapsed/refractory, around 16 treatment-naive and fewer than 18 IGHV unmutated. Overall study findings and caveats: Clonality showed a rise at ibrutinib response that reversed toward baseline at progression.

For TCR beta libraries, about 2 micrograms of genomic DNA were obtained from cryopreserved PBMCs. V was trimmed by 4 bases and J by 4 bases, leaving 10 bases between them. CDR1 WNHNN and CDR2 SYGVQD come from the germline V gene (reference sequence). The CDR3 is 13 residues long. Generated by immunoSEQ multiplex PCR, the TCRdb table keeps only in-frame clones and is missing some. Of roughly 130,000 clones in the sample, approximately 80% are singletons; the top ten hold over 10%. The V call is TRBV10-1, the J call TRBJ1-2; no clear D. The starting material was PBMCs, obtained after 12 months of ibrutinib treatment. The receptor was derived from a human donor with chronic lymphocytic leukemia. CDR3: CASSAGLGYGYTF. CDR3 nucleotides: TGCGCCAGCAGTGCGGGGTTGGGCTATGGCTACACCTTC.